Included here is one T cell receptor beta chain sequence, with context. Its antigen is unknown. Profiling relied on immunoSEQ multiplex PCR, and the TCRdb table lists in-frame clones only, not all of them. Here the sample spans 150,000 to 190,000 clones, over 70% being singletons. The data derive from a study of T cell responses to AZD1222 COVID-19 vaccine. The CDR3 extends over 11 amino acids. Per the germline V gene, CDR1 is ENHRY and CDR2 is SYGVKD. Trimming took 11 bases from V and 5 from J, leaving 7 bases between them. Overall study findings and caveats: Compared with day 0, the breadth and depth of the Spike-specific TCR repertoire rose significantly after two doses of AZD1222. White British donors predominated, females outnumbered males, and clonal diversity was possibly underestimated. Sampled repertoires all dated from after the peak T cell response. Vaccine-associated CD4 TCRs spanned spike, dominant at 160-218 and 743-854.

The V call is TRBV10-3, the J call TRBJ1-6; the D is unclear. This receptor was taken from an adult who received the AZD1222 COVID-19 vaccine. The specimen was peripheral blood, collected 28 days after the second AZD1222 dose. The CDR3 DNA reads TGTGCCGACCGAGATAATTCACCCCTCCACTTT. It codes for CADRDNSPLHF.